The clone carrying this TCR beta chain has just a few counts. Its antigen remains unidentified. The source of the sample is a study of cytomegalovirus exposure and HLA in healthy donors. The V gene's germline CDR1 is LNHDA and CDR2 SQIVND (reference sequence). The CDR3 is 15 amino acids. Trimming took 7 bases from V and 0 from J, leaving 13 bases between them. Overall study findings and caveats: Later analysis suggested links between common viral pathogens and several top significant clusters.

The primer mix had 60 Vbeta and 13 Jbeta primers. Produced via immunoSEQ multiplex PCR; TCRdb's table is partial and in-frame only. This table holds under 130,000 clones, 55% to 75% found once. The sequenced sample consisted of PBMCs. The chain is built from TRBV19 and TRBJ2-1; possibly TRBD1 for D (5 bases). This clonotype originated in a man aged 25-40 years in good health and CMV-seropositive. CDR3 bases: TGTGCCAGTACCAAGGACATGAGCTCCTACAATGAGCAGTTCTTC. Amino acids: CASTKDMSSYNEQFF.